Ten or more counts support the clone carrying this T cell receptor (beta chain). Its target is not known. TCRbeta library construction was performed incorporating unique molecular identifiers. TCRdb redid the calling of the PCR reads with MiXCR, one entry per CDR3 protein. The profile shows 780,000 or so distinct CDR3 sequences, 16% of them singletons. V lost 5 bases, J lost 5 bases, and 13 bases lay in between. Germline CDR1 and CDR2: SQVTM and ANQGSEA. The CDR3 totals 12 residues. The sample belongs to a study of T-cell reconstitution after alpha-beta-depleted transplantation in children. General study points: Several hundred expanded graft clones reportedly gave rise to the alpha-beta T cells present about two months after transplant. Recipient T cells and thymic progenitors that survived were the source of the high TCRbeta diversity seen at day 60 in some patients. A year post-transplant, T-cell counts and diversity derived mostly from newly produced T cells.

This rearrangement joins TRBV29-1 to TRBJ2-7, with D possibly matching TRBD1 (6 bases). The sequences come from PBMCs, mostly from graft donor cells, collected 360 days after TCRalphabeta/CD19-depleted stem cell transplant. This sequence originates from a male patient younger than 18 who had a stem cell transplant for acute lymphoblastic leukemia, so the T cells may come from the graft donor. The CDR3 DNA reads as TGCAGCGTTAACAGGGAACTGGACGAGCAGTACTTC. Protein product: CSVNRELDEQYF.